Listed below are T cell receptor beta chains from one sample, sequenced in a study of Graves' ophthalmopathy and Graves' hyperthyroidism. MiXCR was run by TCRdb on the multiplex PCR reads, yielding one entry per CDR3 protein. The sample lists about 1.2 million distinct CDR3 sequences; about 40% were seen once. The source material was peripheral blood or thyroid tissue (not recorded which). Receptors originate from an adult man with Graves' hyperthyroidism. CDR3s include the opening cysteine and the closing phenylalanine or tryptophan. Each record gives: J gene, clone size, D gene, V gene, CDR3 protein, CDR3 DNA. D genes are given only for firm matches. Rows give clone size only sometimes, using once, few, many, or a class for an expanded clone.

J gene: TRBJ2-7; clone size: many; D gene: .; V gene: TRBV29-1; CDR3 protein: CSVEEGTSHYEQYF; CDR3 DNA: TGCAGCGTTGAAGAAGGTACGTCCCACTACGAGCAGTACTTC
J gene: TRBJ2-5; clone size: .; D gene: TRBD2; V gene: TRBV4-1; CDR3 protein: CASSQGISHRGVETQYF; CDR3 DNA: TGCGCCAGCAGCCAAGGAATTAGTCACCGGGGGGTGGAGACCCAGTACTTC
J gene: TRBJ2-5; clone size: .; D gene: TRBD2; V gene: TRBV12-3/TRBV12-4; CDR3 protein: CASSLAGGGLETQYF; CDR3 DNA: TGTGCCAGCAGTTTAGCGGGGGGAGGGCTGGAGACCCAGTACTTC
J gene: TRBJ1-3; clone size: .; D gene: TRBD1; V gene: TRBV10-3; CDR3 protein: CAISVQGTTYF; CDR3 DNA: TGTGCCATCAGTGTACAGGGGACAACATATTTT
J gene: TRBJ1-6; clone size: few; D gene: TRBD1; V gene: TRBV9; CDR3 protein: CASSVGQGARNSPLHF; CDR3 DNA: TGTGCCAGCAGCGTCGGACAGGGGGCTCGGAATTCACCCCTCCACTTT
J gene: TRBJ2-7; clone size: few; D gene: .; V gene: TRBV7-2; CDR3 protein: CASSPQGWGPYEQYF; CDR3 DNA: TGTGCCAGCAGCCCCCAGGGATGGGGACCCTACGAGCAGTACTTC
J gene: TRBJ2-7; clone size: many; D gene: .; V gene: TRBV4-3; CDR3 protein: CASSQSWSSYEQYF; CDR3 DNA: TGCGCCAGCAGCCAATCCTGGTCATCCTACGAGCAGTACTTC
J gene: TRBJ1-5; clone size: .; D gene: .; V gene: TRBV24-1; CDR3 protein: CATSAAKALQPQHF; CDR3 DNA: TGTGCCACCAGTGCGGCAAAGGCATTGCAGCCCCAGCATTTT
J gene: TRBJ2-5; clone size: few; D gene: .; V gene: TRBV20-1; CDR3 protein: CSASIPRASGGETQYF; CDR3 DNA: TGCAGTGCCTCTATCCCCCGGGCCTCTGGCGGGGAGACCCAGTACTTC
J gene: TRBJ1-2; clone size: many; D gene: TRBD1; V gene: TRBV7-8; CDR3 protein: CASSSGGLNGYTF; CDR3 DNA: TGTGCCAGCAGCTCAGGGGGTCTCAATGGCTACACCTTC
J gene: TRBJ2-7; clone size: .; D gene: TRBD2; V gene: TRBV9; CDR3 protein: CASSVGVTSDTSEQYF; CDR3 DNA: TGTGCCAGCAGCGTAGGGGTGACTAGCGACACTTCGGAGCAGTACTTC
J gene: TRBJ1-1; clone size: many; D gene: TRBD1; V gene: TRBV19; CDR3 protein: CASSEPGQGVEAFF; CDR3 DNA: TGTGCCAGTAGTGAACCGGGACAGGGTGTTGAAGCTTTCTTT
J gene: TRBJ1-5; clone size: many; D gene: .; V gene: TRBV2; CDR3 protein: CASKVGVSQPQHF; CDR3 DNA: TGTGCCAGCAAAGTGGGGGTATCTCAGCCCCAGCATTTT
J gene: TRBJ1-2; clone size: many; D gene: TRBD1; V gene: TRBV12-3/TRBV12-4; CDR3 protein: CASSPRDRANWYYGYTF; CDR3 DNA: TGTGCCAGCAGTCCCCGGGACAGGGCTAATTGGTACTATGGCTACACCTTC
J gene: TRBJ1-6; clone size: many; D gene: .; V gene: TRBV20-1; CDR3 protein: CSARVNAGDSPLHF; CDR3 DNA: TGCAGTGCTAGAGTAAACGCAGGAGATTCACCCCTCCACTTT
J gene: TRBJ1-1; clone size: many; D gene: .; V gene: TRBV29-1; CDR3 protein: CSGQGLNTEAFF; CDR3 DNA: TGCAGCGGGCAGGGCTTGAACACTGAAGCTTTCTTT
J gene: TRBJ2-7; clone size: many; D gene: .; V gene: TRBV29-1; CDR3 protein: CSVLYRDSSYEQYF; CDR3 DNA: TGCAGCGTTTTGTACAGGGATAGCTCCTACGAGCAGTACTTC
J gene: TRBJ1-1; clone size: .; D gene: .; V gene: TRBV28; CDR3 protein: CASILAGAQNTEAFF; CDR3 DNA: TGTGCCAGCATCCTAGCCGGGGCACAGAACACTGAAGCTTTCTTT
J gene: TRBJ2-7; clone size: few; D gene: TRBD2; V gene: TRBV20-1; CDR3 protein: CSATDGTSGSFLQHEQYF; CDR3 DNA: TGCAGTGCTACAGATGGGACTAGCGGGAGTTTTCTGCAGCACGAGCAGTACTTC
J gene: TRBJ2-5; clone size: .; D gene: .; V gene: TRBV6-5; CDR3 protein: CASSRMGYQETQYF; CDR3 DNA: TGTGCCAGCAGTCGGATGGGGTACCAAGAGACCCAGTACTTC
J gene: TRBJ2-7; clone size: .; D gene: .; V gene: TRBV5-6; CDR3 protein: CASSFGAGSYEQYF; CDR3 DNA: TGTGCCAGCAGCTTCGGGGCAGGATCGTACGAGCAGTACTTC
J gene: TRBJ1-2; clone size: many; D gene: TRBD1; V gene: TRBV12-3/TRBV12-4; CDR3 protein: CASNFRGHLGYTF; CDR3 DNA: TGTGCCAGCAACTTCAGGGGGCACTTGGGCTACACCTTC
J gene: TRBJ1-5; clone size: .; D gene: .; V gene: TRBV4-1; CDR3 protein: CASSQDRREYQPQHF; CDR3 DNA: TGCGCCAGCAGCCAAGATCGCAGGGAATATCAGCCCCAGCATTTT
J gene: TRBJ1-6; clone size: many; D gene: TRBD1; V gene: TRBV6-6; CDR3 protein: CASIWSGTDNSPLHF; CDR3 DNA: TGTGCCAGCATTTGGTCTGGGACAGATAATTCACCCCTCCACTTT
J gene: TRBJ1-2; clone size: few; D gene: TRBD1; V gene: TRBV20-1; CDR3 protein: CSARPMDRGVGYTF; CDR3 DNA: TGCAGTGCTAGGCCCATGGACAGGGGAGTCGGCTACACCTTC
J gene: TRBJ2-7; clone size: .; D gene: .; V gene: TRBV6-1; CDR3 protein: CTSRTDSYEQYF; CDR3 DNA: TGTACCAGCAGAACGGACAGCTACGAGCAGTACTTC
J gene: TRBJ1-6; clone size: .; D gene: TRBD1; V gene: TRBV6-5; CDR3 protein: CASRSRTGGGNSPLHF; CDR3 DNA: TGTGCCAGCAGGTCCAGGACAGGGGGCGGAAATTCACCCCTCCACTTT
J gene: TRBJ2-7; clone size: many; D gene: .; V gene: TRBV15; CDR3 protein: CATSIIPPGDEQYF; CDR3 DNA: TGTGCCACCAGCATTATACCCCCGGGCGACGAGCAGTACTTC
J gene: TRBJ2-7; clone size: many; D gene: .; V gene: TRBV29-1; CDR3 protein: CSVVGRDRSYEQYF; CDR3 DNA: TGCAGCGTCGTGGGCAGGGATCGGTCCTACGAGCAGTACTTC
J gene: TRBJ1-2; clone size: once; D gene: .; V gene: TRBV7-2; CDR3 protein: CASSLDYGFRSGYGYTF; CDR3 DNA: TGTGCCAGCAGCTTAGATTACGGGTTTAGGAGTGGCTATGGCTACACCTTC
J gene: TRBJ2-7; clone size: .; D gene: .; V gene: TRBV7-2; CDR3 protein: CASGLVSMYEQYF; CDR3 DNA: TGTGCCAGCGGCTTAGTATCTATGTACGAGCAGTACTTC
J gene: TRBJ1-1; clone size: .; D gene: .; V gene: TRBV29-1; CDR3 protein: CSVPGRGTEAFF; CDR3 DNA: TGCAGTGTTCCGGGGCGAGGCACTGAAGCTTTCTTT
J gene: TRBJ2-5; clone size: few; D gene: TRBD2; V gene: TRBV10-3; CDR3 protein: CAISRTSKETQYF; CDR3 DNA: TGTGCCATCAGTAGGACTAGCAAAGAGACCCAGTACTTC
J gene: TRBJ2-7; clone size: .; D gene: TRBD1; V gene: TRBV5-1; CDR3 protein: CASSSGDRGHEQYF; CDR3 DNA: TGCGCCAGCAGCTCCGGGGACAGGGGCCACGAGCAGTACTTC
J gene: TRBJ2-7; clone size: many; D gene: TRBD1; V gene: TRBV7-9; CDR3 protein: CASRAQGEAYEQYF; CDR3 DNA: TGTGCCAGCAGAGCACAGGGGGAAGCCTACGAGCAGTACTTC
J gene: TRBJ2-7; clone size: many; D gene: TRBD1; V gene: TRBV6-5; CDR3 protein: CASSPGQDTYEQYF; CDR3 DNA: TGTGCCAGCAGCCCGGGACAGGACACTTACGAGCAGTACTTC
J gene: TRBJ2-7; clone size: .; D gene: .; V gene: TRBV7-9; CDR3 protein: CASSYRDVDSYEQYF; CDR3 DNA: TGTGCCAGCAGCTACCGGGACGTCGACTCCTACGAGCAGTACTTC
J gene: TRBJ1-4; clone size: .; D gene: .; V gene: TRBV7-2; CDR3 protein: CASSLAAASNEKLFF; CDR3 DNA: TGTGCCAGCAGCTTAGCCGCGGCATCTAATGAAAAACTGTTTTTT
J gene: TRBJ1-1; clone size: many; D gene: .; V gene: TRBV7-2; CDR3 protein: CASSLDRETEAFF; CDR3 DNA: TGTGCCAGCAGTTTAGACCGGGAGACTGAAGCTTTCTTT
J gene: TRBJ2-3; clone size: few; D gene: TRBD2; V gene: TRBV5-1; CDR3 protein: CASSDRAGRGTDTQYF; CDR3 DNA: TGCGCCAGCAGCGACCGAGCAGGGAGGGGCACAGATACGCAGTATTTT